The T cell receptor beta chain described here comes from a study of blood T cell repertoires in COVID-19. Overall study: COVID-19 samples, acute and convalescent, were from the United States, Italy and Spain. The analysed material was cDNA or gDNA that came from T cells, B-cell-depleted T cells, or PBMCs.

Original processing methods: Amplified reference gene primers provided the basis for estimating nucleated cell counts. Using immunoSEQ multiplex PCR, the repertoire was profiled, and TCRdb retains in-frame clones only, with some absent. Clone size and the V and J calls come from that table; the DNA yielded D and trimming. Here the sample spans about 150,000 clones, approximately 84% being singletons. V was pared by 0 bases and J by 3 bases, with 10 bases between. The CDR3 is 15 amino acids. The germline V gene has CDR1 SGHRS and CDR2 YFSETQ. The chain carries TRBV5-1 and TRBJ1-5; a weak D match, TRBD1 (6 bases). Sequencing was carried out using peripheral blood. The receptor's source is a human donor in a cohort sampled during active COVID-19. The CDR3 loop reads CASSLEGHNNQPQHF. The CDR3 region has the DNA TGCGCCAGCAGCTTGGAGGGACACAACAATCAGCCCCAGCATTTT.